This entry lists 2 T cell receptor beta chains sequenced from one sample in a study of tissue T cells after allogeneic stem cell transplantation. Assay used: immunoSEQ multiplex PCR; TCRdb lists only in-frame clones, some missing. Found here are over 550 clones, 78% of them singletons; the top ten hold approximately 19%. The sequenced sample was liver tissue, obtained at autopsy. The receptors derive from a female patient aged 18 to 50 with steroid-refractory graft-versus-host disease after an allogeneic stem cell transplant. These T cells may partly come from the graft donor.

This clone has only one observation. The chain uses TRBV6-5 and TRBJ2-7; 7 positions agree with TRBD1. J was trimmed by 5 bases and V by 7 bases; bases with no gene match: 8. The CDR3 spans 13 residues. Germline lookup yields CDR1 MNHEY and CDR2 SVGAGI. CDR3 nucleotides: TGTGCCAGCACCCCGGGACAGCGGCACGAGCAGTACTTC. Protein product: CASTPGQRHEQYF.

The J gene is TRBJ1-2, the V gene TRBV12-3 or TRBV12-4; the match to TRBD1 covers 7 bases. Losses at the gene ends were 6 bases for V and 8 bases for J; bases not matched to a gene: 9. The CDR3 spans 13 residues. The CDR3, as DNA: TGTGCCAGCAGATCCACAGGGGTTTTCGGCTACACCTTC. This translates into CASRSTGVFGYTF.